What follows are 21 T cell receptor beta chains derived from one specimen sequenced in a study of monozygotic twins with inflammatory bowel disease. From its re-call of the 5' RACE reads, TCRdb lists each CDR3 protein once, without DNA. This sample's clone table lists about 140,000 distinct CDR3 sequences. The sample comprised blood. The origin of the receptors is a human donor with ulcerative colitis or Crohn's disease, or a healthy co-twin of an affected twin (not recorded which).

The gene calls are TRBV20-1 and TRBJ1-1; TCRdb names TRBD1, which stays unverified in the absence of DNA. The CDR3 length is 14 residues. The V gene's germline CDR1 is DFQATT and CDR2 SNEGSKA (reference sequence). CDR3 sequence reads: CSVRTGGDMAEAFF.

The chain combines TRBV5-1 with TRBJ1-6. Germline V lookup: CDR1 SGHRS, CDR2 YFSETQ. The CDR3 totals 13 residues. CDR3 sequence reads: CASSWGEDSPLHF.

This chain links TRBV6-2 or TRBV6-3 with TRBJ1-1; TCRdb reports TRBD1, a call that lacks DNA to check it against. The CDR3 spans 15 residues. Germline CDR1 and CDR2: MNHEY and SVGEGT. The chain's CDR3 is CASSLLGQMNTEAFF.

The rearrangement joins TRBV5-1 to TRBJ1-1. Germline lookup yields CDR1 SGHRS and CDR2 YFSETQ. This CDR3 has 16 residues. CDR3 residues: CASSLASFIMNTEAFF.

The V gene is TRBV5-1, the J gene TRBJ1-1; TCRdb's D call of TRBD1 is untestable without DNA. Germline-derived CDR1 and CDR2 are SGHRS and YFSETQ. There are 14 residues in the CDR3. The CDR3 loop reads CASSLGLGGQVAFF.

The rearrangement links TRBV7-2 to TRBJ2-7. The length of the CDR3 is 14 residues. Germline V gene sequence: CDR1 SGHTA, CDR2 FQGNSA. The CDR3 is CASSVSQDVYEQYF.

The gene calls are TRBV9 and TRBJ2-1; TCRdb returns TRBD1, unconfirmable since there is no DNA. The CDR3 extends over 16 amino acids. CDR1 and CDR2 (germline): SGDLS, YYNGEE. CDR3 residues: CASSPQTGTVFNEQFF.

The chain has TRBV5-1 and TRBJ2-7; TCRdb outputs TRBD1, but without DNA this stays unchecked. The CDR3 loop spans 15 amino acids. Germline lookup yields CDR1 SGHRS and CDR2 YFSETQ. This CDR3 reads CASSDHRVTAYEQYF.

The CDR3 sequence is CSARDEKKETQYF. J is TRBJ2-5 and V is TRBV20-1. CDR1 and CDR2 (germline): DFQATT, SNEGSKA (reference sequence). The CDR3 is made up of 13 amino acids.

The rearrangement joins TRBV10-3 to TRBJ2-1; as DNA is missing, the TRBD1 call by TCRdb cannot be tested. The germline V gene has CDR1 ENHRY and CDR2 SYGVKD. CDR3 length equals 14 residues. CDR3 region: CAISLRQGLDEQFF.

This chain links TRBV4-3 with TRBJ1-1. Germline V gene data show CDR1 as LGHNA and CDR2 as YSLEER. This CDR3 is built from 15 residues. CDR3 amino acids: CASSPPGIPNTEAFF.

The J gene is TRBJ2-3, the V gene TRBV7-9; absent DNA, TCRdb's TRBD2 call cannot be checked. This CDR3 is 16 amino acids long. Germline assignment: CDR1 SEHNR and CDR2 FQNEAQ (reference sequence). This chain's CDR3 is CASSPHPAGSTDTQYF.

The gene calls are TRBV5-1 and TRBJ2-5; the D call from TCRdb, TRBD1, cannot be confirmed without DNA. The germline V gene encodes CDR1 SGHRS and CDR2 YFSETQ. CDR3 length equals 15 residues. The CDR3 sequence: CASSSLTGALETQYF.

V is TRBV4-2 and J is TRBJ1-2; TCRdb returns TRBD1, unconfirmable since there is no DNA. CDR1 and CDR2 (germline): LGHNA, YNFKEQ. The CDR3 totals 14 residues. The CDR3 here is CASSLPGLDYGYTF.

The chain links TRBV3-1 to TRBJ2-7; no DNA is available, so the TRBD1 call from TCRdb remains unchecked. The length of the CDR3 is 18 residues. Germline values: CDR1 LGHDT, CDR2 YNNKEL (reference sequence). CDR3 sequence reads: CASSPTLTGVLLYYEQYF.

The chain carries TRBV4-2 and TRBJ1-1; the TCRdb call, TRBD1, lacks DNA for checking. The CDR3 has 16 residues. Germline V lookup: CDR1 LGHNA, CDR2 YNFKEQ. CDR3 amino acids: CASSQDVEGQNTEAFF.

The chain links TRBV27 to TRBJ1-2; TCRdb names TRBD1, which stays unverified in the absence of DNA. Per germline, CDR1 MNHEY and CDR2 SMNVEV (reference sequence). CDR3 length equals 13 residues. The CDR3 region is CASSFTGLYGYTF.

The chain combines TRBV4-3 with TRBJ2-2; TCRdb gives TRBD1 as the D gene, but with no DNA this cannot be confirmed. CDR3 length: 17 amino acids. The germline V gene has CDR1 LGHNA and CDR2 YSLEER. CDR3 protein: CASSQPSGGAVTGELFF.

The V call is TRBV20-1, the J call TRBJ1-4; there is no DNA to check the TCRdb D call of TRBD1. The CDR3 consists of 16 residues. Germline CDR1 DFQATT, CDR2 SNEGSKA (reference sequence). The CDR3 loop reads CSAGRQRRGTNEKLFF.

The chain has TRBV6-2 or TRBV6-3 and TRBJ1-5. Germline V gene sequence: CDR1 MNHEY, CDR2 SVGEGT. CDR3 length: 14 amino acids. The CDR3 spells CASSYWAGPPTQHF.

The rearrangement joins TRBV5-1 to TRBJ1-1; the TCRdb call, TRBD1, lacks DNA for checking. CDR1 is SGHRS and CDR2 is YFSETQ in the germline V gene. The CDR3 is 14 residues long. CDR3 protein: CASSSGTAGAEAFF.